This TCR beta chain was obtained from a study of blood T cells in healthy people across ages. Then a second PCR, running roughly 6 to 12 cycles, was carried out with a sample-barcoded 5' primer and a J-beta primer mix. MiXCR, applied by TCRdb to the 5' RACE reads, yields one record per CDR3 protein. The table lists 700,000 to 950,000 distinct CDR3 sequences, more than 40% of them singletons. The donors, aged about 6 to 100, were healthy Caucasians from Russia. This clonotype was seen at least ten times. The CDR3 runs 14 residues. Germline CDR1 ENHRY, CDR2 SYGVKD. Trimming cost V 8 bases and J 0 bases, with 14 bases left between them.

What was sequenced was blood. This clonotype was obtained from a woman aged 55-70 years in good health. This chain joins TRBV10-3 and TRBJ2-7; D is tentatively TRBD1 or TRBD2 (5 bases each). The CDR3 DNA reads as TGTGCCATCCGGGGCTCCATATCCTCCTACGAGCAGTACTTC. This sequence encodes CAIRGSISSYEQYF.